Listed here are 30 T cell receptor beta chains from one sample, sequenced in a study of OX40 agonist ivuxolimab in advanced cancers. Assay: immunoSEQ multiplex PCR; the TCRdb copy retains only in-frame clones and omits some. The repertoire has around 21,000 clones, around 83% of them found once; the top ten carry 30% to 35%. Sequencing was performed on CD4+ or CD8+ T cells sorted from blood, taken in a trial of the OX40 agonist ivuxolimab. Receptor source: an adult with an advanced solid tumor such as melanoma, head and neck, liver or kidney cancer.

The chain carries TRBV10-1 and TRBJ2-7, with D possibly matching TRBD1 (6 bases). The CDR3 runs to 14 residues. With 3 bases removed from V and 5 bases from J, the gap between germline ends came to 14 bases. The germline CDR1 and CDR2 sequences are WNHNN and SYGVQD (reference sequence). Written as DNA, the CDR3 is TGCGCCAGCAGTGAAGGGGGAGTCGGGAACGAGCAGTACTTC. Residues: CASSEGGVGNEQYF.

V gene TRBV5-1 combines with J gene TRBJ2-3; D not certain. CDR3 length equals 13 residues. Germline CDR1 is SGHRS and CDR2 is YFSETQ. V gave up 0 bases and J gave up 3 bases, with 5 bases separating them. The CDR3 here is CASSLDSTDTQYF. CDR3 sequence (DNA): TGCGCCAGCAGCTTGGATTCGACAGATACGCAGTATTTT.

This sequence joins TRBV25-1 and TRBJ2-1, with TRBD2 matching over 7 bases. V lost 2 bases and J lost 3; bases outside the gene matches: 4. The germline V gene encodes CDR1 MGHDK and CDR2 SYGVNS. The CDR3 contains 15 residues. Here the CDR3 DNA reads TGTGCCAGCAGTGAAGGGGGGGGACTCTACAATGAGCAGTTCTTC. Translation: CASSEGGGLYNEQFF.

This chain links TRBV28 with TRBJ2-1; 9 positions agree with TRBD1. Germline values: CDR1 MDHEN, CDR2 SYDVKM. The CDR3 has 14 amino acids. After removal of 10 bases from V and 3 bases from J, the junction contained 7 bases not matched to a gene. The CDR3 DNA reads TGTGCCACCCTACAGGGGGCCCTCTACAATGAGCAGTTCTTC. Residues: CATLQGALYNEQFF.

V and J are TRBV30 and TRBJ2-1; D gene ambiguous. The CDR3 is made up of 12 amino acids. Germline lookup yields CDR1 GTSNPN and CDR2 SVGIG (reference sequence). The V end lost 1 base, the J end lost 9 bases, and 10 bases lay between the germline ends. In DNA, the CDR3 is TGTGCCTGGAGTGCCCGGTCGGGTGAGCAGTTCTTC. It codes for CAWSARSGEQFF.

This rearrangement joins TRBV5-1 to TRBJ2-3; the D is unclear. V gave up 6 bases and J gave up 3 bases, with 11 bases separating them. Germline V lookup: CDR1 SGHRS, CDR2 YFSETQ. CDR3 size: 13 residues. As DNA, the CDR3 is TGCGCCAGCACCACCGGCGGTACAGATACGCAGTATTTT. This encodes CASTTGGTDTQYF.

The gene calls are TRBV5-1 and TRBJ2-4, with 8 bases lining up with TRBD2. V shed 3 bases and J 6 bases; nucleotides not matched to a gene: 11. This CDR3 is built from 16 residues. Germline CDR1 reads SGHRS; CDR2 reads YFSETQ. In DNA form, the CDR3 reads TGCGCCAGCAGCTCCATCCCCGGGACTAGGGGAAACATTCAGTACTTC. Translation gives CASSSIPGTRGNIQYF.

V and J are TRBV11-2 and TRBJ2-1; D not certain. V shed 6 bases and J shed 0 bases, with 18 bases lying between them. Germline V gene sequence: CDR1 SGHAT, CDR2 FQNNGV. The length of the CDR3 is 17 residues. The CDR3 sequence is CASSYTWTIRSYNEQFF. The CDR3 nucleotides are TGTGCCAGCAGTTACACTTGGACGATCCGCTCCTACAATGAGCAGTTCTTC. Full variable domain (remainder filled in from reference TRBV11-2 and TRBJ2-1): EAGVAQSPRYKIIEKRQSVAFWCNPISGHATLYWYQQILGQGPKLLIQFQNNGVVDDSQLPKDRFSAERLKGVDSTLKIQPAKLEDSAVYLCASSYTWTIRSYNEQFFGPGTRLTVL.

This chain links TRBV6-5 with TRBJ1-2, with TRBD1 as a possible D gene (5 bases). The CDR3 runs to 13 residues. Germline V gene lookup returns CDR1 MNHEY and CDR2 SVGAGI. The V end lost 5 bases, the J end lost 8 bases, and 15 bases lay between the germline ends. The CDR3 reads CASSDSPYQGYTF. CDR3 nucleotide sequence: TGTGCCAGCAGTGACAGCCCCTATCAAGGCTACACCTTC.

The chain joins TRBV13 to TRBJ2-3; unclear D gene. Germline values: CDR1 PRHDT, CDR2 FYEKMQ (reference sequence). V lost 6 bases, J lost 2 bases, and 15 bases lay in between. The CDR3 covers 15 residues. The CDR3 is CASSRGSHDTDTQYF. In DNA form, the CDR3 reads TGTGCCAGCAGTCGAGGTTCCCACGACACAGATACGCAGTATTTT.

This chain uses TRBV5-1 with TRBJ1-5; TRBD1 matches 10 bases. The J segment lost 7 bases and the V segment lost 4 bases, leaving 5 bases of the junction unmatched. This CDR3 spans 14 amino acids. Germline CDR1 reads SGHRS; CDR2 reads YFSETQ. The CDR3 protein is CASSIGQGGQPQHF. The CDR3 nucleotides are TGCGCCAGCAGCATCGGACAGGGGGGACAGCCCCAGCATTTT.

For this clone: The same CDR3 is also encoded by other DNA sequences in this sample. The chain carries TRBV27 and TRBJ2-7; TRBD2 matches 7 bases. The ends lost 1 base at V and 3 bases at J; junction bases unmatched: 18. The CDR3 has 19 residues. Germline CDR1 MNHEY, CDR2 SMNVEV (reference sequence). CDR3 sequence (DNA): TGTGCCAGCAGTTTATTGGCTCCAGACACCAGCGGGACTAACTACGAGCAGTACTTC. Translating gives CASSLLAPDTSGTNYEQYF.

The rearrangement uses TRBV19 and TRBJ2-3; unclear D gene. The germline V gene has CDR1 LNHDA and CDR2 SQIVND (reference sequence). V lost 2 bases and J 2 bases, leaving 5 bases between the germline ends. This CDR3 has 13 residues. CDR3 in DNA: TGTGCCAGTAGTATAAAGGACACAGATACGCAGTATTTT. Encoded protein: CASSIKDTDTQYF.

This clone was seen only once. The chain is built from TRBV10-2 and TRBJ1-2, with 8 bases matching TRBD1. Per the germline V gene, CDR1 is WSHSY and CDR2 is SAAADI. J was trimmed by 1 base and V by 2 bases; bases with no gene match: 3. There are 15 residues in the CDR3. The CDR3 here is CASSETGGGNYGYTF. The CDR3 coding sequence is TGCGCCAGCAGTGAGACAGGGGGTGGTAACTATGGCTACACCTTC.

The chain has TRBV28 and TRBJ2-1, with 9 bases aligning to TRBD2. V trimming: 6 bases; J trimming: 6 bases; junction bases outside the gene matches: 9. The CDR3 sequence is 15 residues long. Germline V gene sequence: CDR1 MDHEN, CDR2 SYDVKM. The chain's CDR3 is CASSLSGRGSNEQFF. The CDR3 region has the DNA TGTGCCAGCAGCCTTAGCGGGAGAGGGAGCAATGAGCAGTTCTTC.

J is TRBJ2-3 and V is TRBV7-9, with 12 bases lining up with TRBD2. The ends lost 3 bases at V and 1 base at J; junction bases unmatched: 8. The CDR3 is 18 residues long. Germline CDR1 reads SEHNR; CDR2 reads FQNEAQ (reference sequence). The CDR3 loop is CASSFLSSGRAGTDTQYF. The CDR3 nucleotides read TGTGCCAGCAGCTTCTTATCTAGCGGGAGGGCGGGCACAGATACGCAGTATTTT.

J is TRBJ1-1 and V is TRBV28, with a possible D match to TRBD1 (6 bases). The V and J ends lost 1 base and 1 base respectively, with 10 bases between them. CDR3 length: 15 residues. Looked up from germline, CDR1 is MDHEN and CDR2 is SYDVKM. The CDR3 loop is CASSLSGHSNTEAFF. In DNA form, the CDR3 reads TGTGCCAGCAGTTTATCGGGACATTCGAACACTGAAGCTTTCTTT.

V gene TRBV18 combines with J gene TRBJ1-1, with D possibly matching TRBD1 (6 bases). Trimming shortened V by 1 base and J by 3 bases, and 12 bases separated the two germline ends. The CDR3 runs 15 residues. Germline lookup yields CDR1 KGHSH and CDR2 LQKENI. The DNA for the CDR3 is TGTGCCAGCTCACCACGGGGGGGGGCGGACACTGAAGCTTTCTTT. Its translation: CASSPRGGADTEAFF. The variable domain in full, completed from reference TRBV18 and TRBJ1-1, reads NAGVMQNPRHLVRRRGQEARLRCSPMKGHSHVYWYRQLPEEGLKFMVYLQKENIIDESGMPKERFSAEFPKEGPSILRIQQVVRGDSAAYFCASSPRGGADTEAFFGQGTRLTVV.

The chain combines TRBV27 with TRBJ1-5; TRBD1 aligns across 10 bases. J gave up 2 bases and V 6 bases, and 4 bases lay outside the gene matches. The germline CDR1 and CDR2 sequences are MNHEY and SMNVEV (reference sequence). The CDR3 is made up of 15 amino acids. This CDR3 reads CASSPGTGGNQPQHF. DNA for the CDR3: TGTGCCAGCAGCCCCGGGACAGGGGGCAATCAGCCCCAGCATTTT.

The CDR3 protein is CASSLARLASQETQYF. Written as DNA, the CDR3 is TGTGCCAGCAGCTTAGCTAGACTTGCTTCCCAAGAGACCCAGTACTTC. The chain links TRBV11-2 to TRBJ2-5; D call uncertain. Germline V gene data show CDR1 as SGHAT and CDR2 as FQNNGV. V was pared by 1 base and J by 1 base, with 13 bases between. This CDR3 region has 16 residues.

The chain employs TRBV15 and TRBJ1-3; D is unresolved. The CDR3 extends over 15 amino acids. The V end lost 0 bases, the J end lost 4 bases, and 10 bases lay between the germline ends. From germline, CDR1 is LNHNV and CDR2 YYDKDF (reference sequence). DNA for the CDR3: TGTGCCACCAGCAGAGACGGAGGTTCCGGAAACACCATATATTTT. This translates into CATSRDGGSGNTIYF.

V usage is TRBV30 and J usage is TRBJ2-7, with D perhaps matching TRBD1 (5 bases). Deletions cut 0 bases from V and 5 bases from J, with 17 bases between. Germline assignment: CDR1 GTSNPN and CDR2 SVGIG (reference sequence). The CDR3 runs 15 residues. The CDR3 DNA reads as TGTGCCTGGAGTGTGGGTAGGGGCCATAGGAACGAGCAGTACTTC. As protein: CAWSVGRGHRNEQYF.

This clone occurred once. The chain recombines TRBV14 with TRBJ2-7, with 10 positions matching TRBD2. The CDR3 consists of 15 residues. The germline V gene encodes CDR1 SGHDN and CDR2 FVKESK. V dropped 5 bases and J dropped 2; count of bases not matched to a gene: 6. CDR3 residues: CASSFRAGGPYEQYF. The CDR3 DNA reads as TGTGCCAGCAGCTTTAGAGCGGGAGGGCCCTACGAGCAGTACTTC. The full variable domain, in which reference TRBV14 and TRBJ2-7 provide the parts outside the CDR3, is EAGVTQFPSHSVIEKGQTVTLRCDPISGHDNLYWYRRVMGKEIKFLLHFVKESKQDESGMPNNRFLAERTGGTYSTLKVQPAELEDSGVYFCASSFRAGGPYEQYFGPGTRLTVT.

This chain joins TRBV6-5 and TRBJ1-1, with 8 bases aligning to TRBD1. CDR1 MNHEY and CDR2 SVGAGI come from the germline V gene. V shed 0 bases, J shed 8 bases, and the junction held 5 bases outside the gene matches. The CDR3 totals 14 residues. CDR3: CASSYSKQGAEAFF. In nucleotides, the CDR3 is TGTGCCAGCAGTTACTCGAAGCAGGGGGCCGAAGCTTTCTTT.

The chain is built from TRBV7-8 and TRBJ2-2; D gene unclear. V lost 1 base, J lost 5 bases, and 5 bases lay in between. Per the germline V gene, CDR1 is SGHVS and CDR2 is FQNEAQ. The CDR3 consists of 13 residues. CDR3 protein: CASSLERTGELFF. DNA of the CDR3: TGTGCCAGCAGCTTAGAAAGGACCGGGGAGCTGTTTTTT. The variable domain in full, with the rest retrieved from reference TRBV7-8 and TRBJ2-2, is GAGVSQSPRYKVAKRGQDVALRCDPISGHVSLFWYQQALGQGPEFLTYFQNEAQLDKSGLPSDRFFAERPEGSVSTLKIQRTQQEDSAVYLCASSLERTGELFFGEGSRLTVL.

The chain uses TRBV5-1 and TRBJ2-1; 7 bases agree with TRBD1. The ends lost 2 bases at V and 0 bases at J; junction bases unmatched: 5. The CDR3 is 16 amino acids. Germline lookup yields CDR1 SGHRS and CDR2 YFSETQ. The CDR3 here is CASSFRQGSSYNEQFF. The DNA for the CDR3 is TGCGCCAGCAGCTTTAGACAGGGAAGCTCCTACAATGAGCAGTTCTTC.

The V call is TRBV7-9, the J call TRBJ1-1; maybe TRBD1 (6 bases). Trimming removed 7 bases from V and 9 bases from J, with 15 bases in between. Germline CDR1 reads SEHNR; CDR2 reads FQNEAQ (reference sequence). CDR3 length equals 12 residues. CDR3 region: CASTKGGTKAFF. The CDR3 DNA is TGTGCCAGCACCAAGGGGGGGACTAAAGCTTTCTTT.

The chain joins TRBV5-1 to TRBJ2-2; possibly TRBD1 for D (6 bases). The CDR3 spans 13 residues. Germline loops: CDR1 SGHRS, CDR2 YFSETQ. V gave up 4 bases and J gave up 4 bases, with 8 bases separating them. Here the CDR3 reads CASSARGTGELFF. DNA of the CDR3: TGCGCCAGCAGCGCCAGGGGCACCGGGGAGCTGTTTTTT.

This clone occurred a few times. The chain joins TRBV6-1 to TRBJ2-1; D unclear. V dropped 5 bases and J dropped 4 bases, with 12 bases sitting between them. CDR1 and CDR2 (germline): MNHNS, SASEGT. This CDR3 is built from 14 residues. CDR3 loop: CASSSPTDYNEQFF. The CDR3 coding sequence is TGTGCCAGCAGTTCCCCAACGGATTACAATGAGCAGTTCTTC.

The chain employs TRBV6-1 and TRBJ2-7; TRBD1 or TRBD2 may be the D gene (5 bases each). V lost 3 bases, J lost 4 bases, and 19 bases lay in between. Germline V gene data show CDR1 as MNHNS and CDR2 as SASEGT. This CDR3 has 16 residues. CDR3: CASSDEGRVLGYEQYF. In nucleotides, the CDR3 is TGTGCCAGCAGTGATGAGGGCAGGGTTTTAGGATACGAGCAGTACTTC.